Each of the 12 T cell receptor beta chains below was sequenced from the same sample in a study of glioma-infiltrating T cells. The iRepertoire nested amplicon-rescue multiplex PCR amplified TCR alpha and beta CDR3s from RNA. TCRdb independently ran MiXCR on the multiplex PCR reads; one entry per CDR3 protein. The repertoire includes fewer than 250,000 distinct CDR3 sequences, over 30% of them detected once, and around 20% sits in the top ten. The source material was glioma tissue, nonneoplastic brain tissue, or PBMCs (not recorded which). The receptors originated from a human donor with low-grade glioma or glioblastoma, undergoing nonglioma brain surgery, or in good health (not recorded which).

The chain links TRBV30 to TRBJ2-2; maybe TRBD1 (5 bases). The CDR3 sequence is 12 residues long. Trimming left V 4 bases short and J 3 bases short, with 6 bases between. In germline, CDR1 is GTSNPN, CDR2 SVGIG (reference sequence). The CDR3 spells CAWTGYTGELFF. The CDR3 region has the DNA TGTGCCTGGACAGGGTACACCGGGGAGCTGTTTTTT.

This clonotype came up many times. J is TRBJ2-7 and V is TRBV6-1; TRBD2 might be the D (7 bases). In germline, CDR1 is MNHNS, CDR2 SASEGT. CDR3 length: 14 amino acids. Trimming took off 5 bases at V and 5 bases at J, with 16 bases between the two ends. CDR3 sequence reads: CASSSAIGGHEQYF. The CDR3 DNA follows: TGTGCCAGCAGTTCCGCCATCGGGGGGCACGAGCAGTACTTC.

This clonotype turned up a few times. The genes are TRBV13 and TRBJ1-5; TRBD1 matches at 9 bases. The CDR3 is made up of 17 amino acids. CDR1 and CDR2 from the germline V gene are PRHDT and FYEKMQ (reference sequence). V lost 0 bases, J lost 1 base, and 4 bases stayed unmatched. This CDR3 is CASSLGTGGNSNQPQHF. CDR3 sequence (DNA): TGTGCCAGCAGCTTAGGGACAGGGGGTAACAGCAATCAGCCCCAGCATTTT.

The chain recombines TRBV28 with TRBJ2-5, with D possibly being TRBD2 (7 bases). CDR1 MDHEN and CDR2 SYDVKM come from the germline V gene. Between the trimmed V and J ends, which lost 9 bases and 3 bases, there was a span of 11 bases. This CDR3 spans 12 amino acids. CDR3 nucleotides: TGTGCCAGTAAGGGGGGGGAAGAGACCCAGTACTTC. Translation gives CASKGGEETQYF. Supplemented by reference TRBV28 and TRBJ2-5, the full variable domain reads DVKVTQSSRYLVKRTGEKVFLECVQDMDHENMFWYRQDPGLGLRLIYFSYDVKMKEKGDIPEGYSVSREKKERFSLILESASTNQTSMYLCASKGGEETQYFGPGTRLLVL.

The chain employs TRBV7-2 and TRBJ1-2; D not resolved. CDR3 size: 13 residues. Trimming removed 8 bases at V and 1 base at J, with 11 bases between. Germline assignment: CDR1 SGHTA and CDR2 FQGNSA. CDR3: CASLVPINYGYTF. The DNA for the CDR3 is TGTGCCAGCTTAGTCCCAATTAACTATGGCTACACCTTC. Full variable domain (remainder filled in from reference TRBV7-2 and TRBJ1-2): GAGVSQSPSNKVTEKGKDVELRCDPISGHTALYWYRQSLGQGLEFLIYFQGNSAPDKSGLPSDRFSAERTGGSVSTLTIQRTQQEDSAVYLCASLVPINYGYTFGSGTRLTVV.

The genes are TRBV6-1 and TRBJ2-7, with a weak D call TRBD2 (6 bases). CDR1 MNHNS and CDR2 SASEGT come from the germline V gene. The CDR3 has 14 amino acids. In DNA form, the CDR3 reads TGTGTTAGCAGGATCGACCCCCGGAGGGACGAGCAGTACTTC. Protein sequence: CVSRIDPRRDEQYF.

By share, this clonotype counts as medium-sized. V usage is TRBV20-1 and J usage is TRBJ1-5, with 9 positions matching TRBD1. The CDR3 consists of 13 residues. Trimming cost V 6 bases and J 4 bases; bases outside gene matches: 4. CDR1 and CDR2 from the germline V gene are DFQATT and SNEGSKA (reference sequence). CDR3 nucleotides: TGCAGTGCGGACAGGGGAGCAAATCAGCCCCAGCATTTT. It yields the protein CSADRGANQPQHF.

Note on this clonotype: A much larger clone lies one base from this, so it may be a read error. The rearrangement links TRBV27 to TRBJ2-3, with 9 bases aligning to TRBD2. CDR1 MNHEY and CDR2 SMNVEV come from the germline V gene (reference sequence). V lost 6 bases, J lost 4 bases, and 20 bases stayed unmatched. This CDR3 is 19 amino acids long. Here the CDR3 reads CASSWAPRASGTSADTQYF. CDR3 in DNA: TGTGCCAGCAGCTGGGCCCCGAGGGCTAGCGGGACCAGCGCAGATACGCAGTATTTT.

This clonotype was recorded a few times. The chain is built from TRBV4-2 and TRBJ2-6, with a tentative D call TRBD1 (6 bases). Germline CDR1 LGHNA, CDR2 YNFKEQ. V lost 2 bases and J lost 0, with 14 bases in between. The CDR3 consists of 18 residues. CDR3 amino acids: CASSQRQAIHSGANVLTF. CDR3 nucleotide sequence: TGTGCCAGCAGCCAAAGACAGGCAATACACTCTGGGGCCAACGTCCTGACTTTC.

This clonotype has a count of ten or more. The V and J genes are TRBV20-1 and TRBJ2-7; TRBD1 aligns across 7 bases. V lost 8 bases to trimming and J lost 0 bases; unmatched junction nucleotides: 7. The length of the CDR3 is 13 residues. From germline, CDR1 is DFQATT and CDR2 SNEGSKA (reference sequence). The CDR3 region has the DNA TGCAGTTCCTCAGGGGGAAGCTCCTACGAGCAGTACTTC. It encodes CSSSGGSSYEQYF.

On this clonotype: A clone one base away is much larger, so this may be a read error. The genes are TRBV6-9 and TRBJ2-5; tentative D call: TRBD1 (5 bases). Trimming took off 4 bases at V and 5 bases at J, with 8 bases between the two ends. CDR3 length: 12 residues. Per germline, CDR1 MNHGY and CDR2 SVAAGI. This chain's CDR3 is CASSSDTETQYF. The CDR3 DNA follows: TGTGCCAGCAGTTCGGACACGGAGACCCAGTACTTC.

This clonotype was observed many times. This chain joins TRBV19 and TRBJ2-5, with 10 bases that match TRBD1. V shed 5 bases, J shed 5 bases, and the junction held 8 bases outside the gene matches. Per the germline V gene, CDR1 is LNHDA and CDR2 is SQIVND (reference sequence). The CDR3 contains 15 residues. This CDR3 is CASSRQGADRETQYF. The CDR3 bases are TGTGCCAGTAGTCGACAGGGGGCGGATCGGGAGACCCAGTACTTC.